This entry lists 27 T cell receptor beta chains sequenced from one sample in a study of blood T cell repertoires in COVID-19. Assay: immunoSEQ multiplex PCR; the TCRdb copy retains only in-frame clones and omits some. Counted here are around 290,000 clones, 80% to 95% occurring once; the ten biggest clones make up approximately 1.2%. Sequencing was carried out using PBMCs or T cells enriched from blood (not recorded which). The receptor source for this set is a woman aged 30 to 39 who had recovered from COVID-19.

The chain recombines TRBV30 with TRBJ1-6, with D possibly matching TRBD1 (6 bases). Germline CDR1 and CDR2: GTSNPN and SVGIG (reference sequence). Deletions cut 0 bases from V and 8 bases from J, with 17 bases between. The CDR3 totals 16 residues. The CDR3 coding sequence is TGTGCCTGGAGTGTACGGGGGGGGGCGAGGGATTCACCCCTCCACTTT. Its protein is CAWSVRGGARDSPLHF.

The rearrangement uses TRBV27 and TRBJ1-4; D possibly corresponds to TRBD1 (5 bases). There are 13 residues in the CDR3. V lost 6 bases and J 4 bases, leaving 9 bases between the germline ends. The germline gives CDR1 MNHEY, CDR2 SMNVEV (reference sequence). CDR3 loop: CASSDRGNEKLFF. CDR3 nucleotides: TGTGCCAGCAGCGATAGGGGTAATGAAAAACTGTTTTTT.

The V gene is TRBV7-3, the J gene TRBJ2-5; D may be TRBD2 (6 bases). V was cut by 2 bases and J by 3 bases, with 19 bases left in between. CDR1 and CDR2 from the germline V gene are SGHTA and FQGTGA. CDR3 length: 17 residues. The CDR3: CASSLGDNACGEETQYF. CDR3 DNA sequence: TGTGCCAGCAGCTTAGGAGATAACGCTTGCGGGGAAGAGACCCAGTACTTC.

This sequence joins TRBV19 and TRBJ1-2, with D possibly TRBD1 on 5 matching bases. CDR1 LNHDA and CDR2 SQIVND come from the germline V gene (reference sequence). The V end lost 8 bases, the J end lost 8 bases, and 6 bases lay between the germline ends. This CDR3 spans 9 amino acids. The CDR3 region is CASGAGYTF. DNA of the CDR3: TGTGCCAGTGGGGCCGGCTACACCTTC.

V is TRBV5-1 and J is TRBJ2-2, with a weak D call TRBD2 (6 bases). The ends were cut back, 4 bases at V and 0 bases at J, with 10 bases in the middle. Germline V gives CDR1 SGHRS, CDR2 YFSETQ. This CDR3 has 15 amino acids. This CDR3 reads CASSPGGSNTGELFF. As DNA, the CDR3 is TGCGCCAGCAGCCCCGGAGGGTCGAACACCGGGGAGCTGTTTTTT.

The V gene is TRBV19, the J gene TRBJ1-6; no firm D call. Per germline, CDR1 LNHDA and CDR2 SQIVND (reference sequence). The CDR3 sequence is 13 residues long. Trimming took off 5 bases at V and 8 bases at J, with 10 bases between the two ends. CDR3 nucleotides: TGTGCCAGTAGTGTCCAGGAACATTCACCCCTCCACTTT. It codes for CASSVQEHSPLHF.

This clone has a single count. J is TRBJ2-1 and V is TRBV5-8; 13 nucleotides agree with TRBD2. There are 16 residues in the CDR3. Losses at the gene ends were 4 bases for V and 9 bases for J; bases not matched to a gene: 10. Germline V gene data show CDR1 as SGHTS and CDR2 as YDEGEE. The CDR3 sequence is CASSPGLAGDLGEQFF. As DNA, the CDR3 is TGTGCCAGCAGCCCCGGACTAGCGGGAGATCTAGGTGAGCAGTTCTTC.

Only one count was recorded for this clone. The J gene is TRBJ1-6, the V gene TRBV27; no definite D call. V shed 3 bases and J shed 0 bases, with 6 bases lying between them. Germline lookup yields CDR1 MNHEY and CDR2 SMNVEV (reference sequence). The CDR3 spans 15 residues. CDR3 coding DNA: TGTGCCAGCAGTTTCCGGTTCTCCTATAATTCACCCCTCCACTTT. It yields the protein CASSFRFSYNSPLHF.

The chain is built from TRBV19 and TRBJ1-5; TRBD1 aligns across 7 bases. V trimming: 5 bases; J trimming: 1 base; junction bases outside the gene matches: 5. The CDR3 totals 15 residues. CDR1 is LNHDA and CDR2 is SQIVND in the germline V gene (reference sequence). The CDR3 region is CASSGGTVSNQPQHF. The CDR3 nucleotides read TGTGCCAGTAGTGGAGGGACAGTGAGCAATCAGCCCCAGCATTTT. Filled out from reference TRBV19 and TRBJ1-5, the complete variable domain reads DGGITQSPKYLFRKEGQNVTLSCEQNLNHDAMYWYRQDPGQGLRLIYYSQIVNDFQKGDIAEGYSVSREKKESFPLTVTSAQKNPTAFYLCASSGGTVSNQPQHFGDGTRLSIL.

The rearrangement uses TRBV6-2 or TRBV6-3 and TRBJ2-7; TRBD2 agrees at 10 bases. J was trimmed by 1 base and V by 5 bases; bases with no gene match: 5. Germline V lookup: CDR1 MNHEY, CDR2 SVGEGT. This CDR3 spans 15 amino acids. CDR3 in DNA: TGTGCCAGCAGTCCCAGGACTAGCGGTTCCTACGAGCAGTACTTC. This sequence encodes CASSPRTSGSYEQYF.

This CDR3 reads CASSFAGLAINEQFF. The CDR3 coding sequence is TGTGCCAGCAGCTTTGCGGGACTAGCAATCAATGAGCAGTTCTTC. The J gene is TRBJ2-1, the V gene TRBV7-9, with 9 bases matching TRBD2. V was clipped by 3 bases and J by 6 bases; unmatched bases: 6. This CDR3 has 15 residues. Germline V lookup: CDR1 SEHNR, CDR2 FQNEAQ (reference sequence).

In DNA form, the CDR3 reads TGTGCCAGCAGCTTAACATTCAACACTGAAGCTTTCTTT. This sequence encodes CASSLTFNTEAFF. The V call is TRBV5-8, the J call TRBJ1-1, with D unresolved. Germline CDR1 SGHTS, CDR2 YDEGEE. Trimming stripped 2 bases from V and 2 bases from J, with 7 bases between. This CDR3 has 13 amino acids.

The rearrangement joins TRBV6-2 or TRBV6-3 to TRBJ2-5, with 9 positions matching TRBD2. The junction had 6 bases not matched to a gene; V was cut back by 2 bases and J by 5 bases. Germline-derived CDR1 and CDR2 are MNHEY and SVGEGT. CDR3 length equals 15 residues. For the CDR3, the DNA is TGTGCCAGCAGTTACCGGCTAGCGGGACGGGAGACCCAGTACTTC. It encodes CASSYRLAGRETQYF.

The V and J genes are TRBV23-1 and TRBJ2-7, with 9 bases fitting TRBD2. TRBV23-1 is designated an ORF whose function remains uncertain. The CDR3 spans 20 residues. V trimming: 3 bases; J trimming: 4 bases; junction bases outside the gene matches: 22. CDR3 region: CASSHLNSTGLARTIYEQYF. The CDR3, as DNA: TGCGCCAGCAGTCACCTTAATTCTACAGGACTAGCGCGCACTATTTACGAGCAGTACTTC.

The CDR3 nucleotides are TGCGCCAGCAGTGAGCTTACAGGGTCGGGCACAGATACGCAGTATTTT. It specifies CASSELTGSGTDTQYF. The chain employs TRBV10-1 and TRBJ2-3; TRBD1 is a possible D gene (6 bases). Trimming shortened V by 2 bases and J by 1 base, and 13 bases separated the two germline ends. The CDR3 runs to 16 residues. CDR1 WNHNN and CDR2 SYGVQD come from the germline V gene (reference sequence).

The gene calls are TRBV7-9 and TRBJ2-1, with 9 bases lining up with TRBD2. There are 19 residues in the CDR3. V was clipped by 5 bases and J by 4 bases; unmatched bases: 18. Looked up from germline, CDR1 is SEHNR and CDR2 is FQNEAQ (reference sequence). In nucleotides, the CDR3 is TGTGCCAGCAGCCCTCCGAGGGGAGTAGCGGGAGAGGGATACAATGAGCAGTTCTTC. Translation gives CASSPPRGVAGEGYNEQFF.

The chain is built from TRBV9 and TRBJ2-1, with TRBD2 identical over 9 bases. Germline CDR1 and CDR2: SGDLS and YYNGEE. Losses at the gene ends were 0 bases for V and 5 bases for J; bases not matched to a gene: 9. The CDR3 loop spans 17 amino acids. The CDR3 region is CASSVELAGPGNNEQFF. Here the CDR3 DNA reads TGTGCCAGCAGCGTAGAACTAGCGGGCCCTGGTAACAATGAGCAGTTCTTC.

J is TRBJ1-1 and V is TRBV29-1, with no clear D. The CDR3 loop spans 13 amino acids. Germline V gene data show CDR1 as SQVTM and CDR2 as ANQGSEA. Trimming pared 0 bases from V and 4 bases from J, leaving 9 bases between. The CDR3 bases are TGCAGCGTTGAAGACGGAGGTTCCACTGAAGCTTTCTTT. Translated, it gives CSVEDGGSTEAFF.

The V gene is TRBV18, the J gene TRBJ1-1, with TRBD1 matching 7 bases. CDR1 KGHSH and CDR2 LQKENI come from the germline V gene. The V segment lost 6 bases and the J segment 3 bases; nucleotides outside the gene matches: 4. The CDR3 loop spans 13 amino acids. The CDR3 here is CASSPTGDTEAFF. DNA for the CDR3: TGTGCCAGCTCGCCCACAGGGGACACTGAAGCTTTCTTT.

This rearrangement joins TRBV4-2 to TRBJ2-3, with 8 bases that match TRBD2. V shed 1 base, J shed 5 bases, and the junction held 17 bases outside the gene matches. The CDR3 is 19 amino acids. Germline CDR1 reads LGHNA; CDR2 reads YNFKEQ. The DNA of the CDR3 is TGTGCCAGCAGCCAAGGAGGAAGCGGGAGTCGGATAAGGCGAGATACGCAGTATTTT. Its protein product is CASSQGGSGSRIRRDTQYF.

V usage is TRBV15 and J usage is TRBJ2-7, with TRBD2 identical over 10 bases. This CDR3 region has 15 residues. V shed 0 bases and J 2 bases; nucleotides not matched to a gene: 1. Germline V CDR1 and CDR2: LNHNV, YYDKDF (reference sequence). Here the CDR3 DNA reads TGTGCCACCAGCAGAGATGGGACTAGCGCCTACGAGCAGTACTTC. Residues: CATSRDGTSAYEQYF.

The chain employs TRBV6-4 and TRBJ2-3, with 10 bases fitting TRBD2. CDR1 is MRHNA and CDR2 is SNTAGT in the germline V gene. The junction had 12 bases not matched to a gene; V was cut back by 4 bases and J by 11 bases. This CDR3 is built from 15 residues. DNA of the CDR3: TGTGCCAGCAGTGGAGGAGCGGGAGGGATCGAAGTGCAGTATTTT. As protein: CASSGGAGGIEVQYF.

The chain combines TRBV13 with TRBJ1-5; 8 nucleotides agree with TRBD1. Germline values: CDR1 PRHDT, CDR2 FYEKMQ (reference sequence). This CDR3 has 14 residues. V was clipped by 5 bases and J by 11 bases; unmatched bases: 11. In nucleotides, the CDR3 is TGTGCCAGCAGCCACGGACAGGGCCAAGGGGCCCAGCATTTT. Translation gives CASSHGQGQGAQHF.

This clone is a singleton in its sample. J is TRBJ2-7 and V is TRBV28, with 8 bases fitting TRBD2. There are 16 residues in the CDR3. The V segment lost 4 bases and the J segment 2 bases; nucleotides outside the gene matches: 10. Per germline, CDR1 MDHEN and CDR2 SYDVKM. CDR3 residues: CASSSRTSRPTYEQYF. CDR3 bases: TGTGCCAGCAGTTCTCGGACTAGCCGCCCAACCTACGAGCAGTACTTC.

The chain's CDR3 is CASSQLAGNTIYF. In DNA, the CDR3 is TGTGCCAGCAGCCAACTAGCTGGAAACACCATATATTTT. The V call is TRBV14, the J call TRBJ1-3; D ambiguous. The germline V and J ends were trimmed by 2 bases and 2 bases, with 4 bases remaining between them. This CDR3 contains 13 residues. Per germline, CDR1 SGHDN and CDR2 FVKESK.

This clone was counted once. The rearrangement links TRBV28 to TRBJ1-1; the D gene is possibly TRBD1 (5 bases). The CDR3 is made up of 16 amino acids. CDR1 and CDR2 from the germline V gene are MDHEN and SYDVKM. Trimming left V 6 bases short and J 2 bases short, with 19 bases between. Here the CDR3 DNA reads TGTGCCAGCAGCCCGACCCGGACGGGGGGTAACACTGAAGCTTTCTTT. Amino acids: CASSPTRTGGNTEAFF.

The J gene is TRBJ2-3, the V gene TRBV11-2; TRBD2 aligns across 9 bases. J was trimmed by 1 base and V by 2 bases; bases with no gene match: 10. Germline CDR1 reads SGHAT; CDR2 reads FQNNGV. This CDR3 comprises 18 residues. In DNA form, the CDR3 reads TGTGCCAGCAGCTTAACTAATGTGGCTAGCGGGGGCACAGATACGCAGTATTTT. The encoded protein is CASSLTNVASGGTDTQYF.